A selection of T cell receptor beta chains follows, all from one sample in a study of blood T cells in healthy people across ages. TCRdb passed the 5' RACE reads through MiXCR, listing each CDR3 protein once. This table has some 710,000 distinct CDR3 sequences, 22% appearing once. The material sequenced was blood. The receptors come from a man aged 70-80 years in good health. Each CDR3 is given without its conserved first and last residue. Part of the rows lack a size; the others show once, few, many or a class for expanded clones.

>TRBV4-3|.|TRBJ2-5
ASSQDQGGSPETQY
>TRBV7-9|few|TRBJ1-3
ASSSGREGNTIY
>TRBV6-5|.|TRBJ1-2
ASSYSLRPNYGYT
>TRBV4-1|.|TRBJ2-1
ASSQDWTTDFQQF
>TRBV6-1|.|TRBJ2-3
ASSGWVESTDTQY
>TRBV2|.|TRBJ2-1
ASSEPQEINEQF
>TRBV4-3|few|TRBJ2-1
ASSQAGGTYNEQF
>TRBV20-1|few|TRBJ2-1
SASWGYSYNEQF
>TRBV7-8|once|.
ASSPNSGRKPPDNEQF
>TRBV2|few|TRBJ2-3
ASSERRGGADTQY
>TRBV12-3/TRBV12-4|few|TRBJ2-4
ASSLKGQGGPKNIQY
>TRBV12-3/TRBV12-4|few|TRBJ2-3
ASCIAGDGDTQY
>TRBV20-1|.|TRBJ1-6
SAEKSSYNSPLH
>TRBV7-2|.|TRBJ2-2
ASSLESAGELF
>TRBV5-6|few|TRBJ2-3
ASSTSGRLTDTQY
>TRBV13|once|TRBJ2-1
ASSPRTAGLFNEQF
>TRBV29-1|.|TRBJ2-2
SAAGVNTGELF
>TRBV29-1|.|TRBJ2-4
SFRTGGSPWGAKNIQY
>TRBV4-3|few|TRBJ1-6
ASSYARGDPPLH
>TRBV6-6|.|TRBJ2-7
ASSYRRDRVTYEQY
>TRBV20-1|few|TRBJ1-2
SASAPVGYGYT
>TRBV24-1|.|TRBJ2-5
ATSEEETQY
>TRBV29-1|few|TRBJ2-3
SVEFSFSTDTQY
>TRBV20-1|few|TRBJ2-1
SAREGRGYNEQF
>TRBV9|.|TRBJ2-6
ASSLRTGKVSGANVLT
>TRBV30|.|TRBJ2-4
AWNDYSLNIQY
>TRBV9|few|TRBJ2-7
ASSVGLGAYEQY
>TRBV28|few|TRBJ2-2
ASSLGTPYANTGELF
>TRBV30|.|TRBJ1-2
AWSQDRDFYGYT
>TRBV5-1|few|TRBJ1-1
ASSFRITEAF
>TRBV5-4|few|TRBJ2-1
ASSGKTRSGEQF
>TRBV14|.|TRBJ2-3
ASSLLADTTDTQY
>TRBV12-3/TRBV12-4|.|TRBJ1-5
ASRLGAGVRQPQH
>TRBV3-1|many|TRBJ1-4
ASSQRRANEKLF
>TRBV7-3|.|.
ASSIGLAGVGNEQF
>TRBV4-3|.|TRBJ1-4
ASSQAQGKKLF
>TRBV20-1|few|TRBJ1-2
SAREEVSGGYGYT
>TRBV18|.|.
ASSPFSGNEQF
>TRBV6-5|.|TRBJ2-2
ASSYSLAGGTNTGELF
>TRBV6-5|few|TRBJ2-3
ASSLPGSDTQY
>TRBV3-1|.|TRBJ1-1
ASSQGENTEAF
>TRBV5-1|.|TRBJ2-1
ASSSGITVGSYNEQF
>TRBV7-9|.|TRBJ1-5
ASSPTGESQPQH
>TRBV12-3/TRBV12-4|.|TRBJ2-7
ASSNDRAREQY
>TRBV28|few|TRBJ1-1
ASSGAPRPEAF
>TRBV10-3|.|TRBJ1-2
AISDSLDPHAGYT
>TRBV6-2/TRBV6-3|few|TRBJ1-1
ASSPRTGAEAF